This is a list of T cell receptor beta chains from one sample in a study of T-cell reconstitution after alpha-beta-depleted transplantation in children. TCRdb itself ran the PCR reads through MiXCR, one entry per CDR3 protein. Among about 420,000 distinct CDR3 sequences listed, roughly a tenth were seen once. The material was PBMCs from the stem cell graft donor, obtained from the stem cell graft. The source of these receptors is a human donor who donated a stem cell graft to a child with acute myeloid leukemia. The CDR3 runs from the conserved cysteine through the conserved F or W. D genes are given only for firm matches. Part of the rows lack a size; the others show once, few, many or a class for expanded clones.

TRBV20-1	TRBJ2-3	-	TRBD2	CSALTPQRGGADTQYF	TGCAGTGCTCTCACCCCCCAGCGGGGGGGGGCAGATACGCAGTATTTT
TRBV5-5	TRBJ1-4	few	-	CASSLAPGASLEKLFF	TGTGCCAGCAGCTTGGCTCCGGGGGCGAGTCTTGAAAAACTGTTTTTT
TRBV5-1	TRBJ2-7	many	TRBD2	CASSPSGGLYEQYF	TGCGCCAGCAGCCCATCGGGGGGGCTCTACGAGCAGTACTTC
TRBV5-6	TRBJ2-2	few	TRBD1	CASSHITGGNTGELFF	TGTGCCAGCAGTCATATCACAGGGGGGAACACCGGGGAGCTGTTTTTT
TRBV6-1	TRBJ1-6	few	-	CASSEQPQNSPLHF	TGTGCCAGCAGTGAACAACCGCAGAATTCACCCCTCCACTTT
TRBV9	TRBJ2-2	many	-	CASSAVGTGELFF	TGTGCCAGCAGTGCCGTTGGCACCGGGGAGCTGTTTTTT
TRBV11-2	TRBJ2-6	-	-	CASSVRGEGETGANVLTF	TGTGCCAGCAGCGTTAGGGGGGAAGGGGAGACCGGGGCCAACGTCCTGACTTTC
TRBV6-1	TRBJ1-5	-	TRBD1	CASSEGVRAGGQPQHF	TGTGCCAGCAGTGAAGGAGTTAGGGCAGGGGGCCAGCCCCAGCATTTT
TRBV10-3	TRBJ2-1	-	TRBD2	CAISPGLAANEQFF	TGTGCCATCAGCCCGGGACTAGCGGCTAATGAGCAGTTCTTC
TRBV2	TRBJ2-6	-	-	CASSVNSGFAGANVLTF	TGTGCCAGCAGTGTCAACAGTGGGTTCGCTGGGGCCAACGTCCTGACTTTC
TRBV7-9	TRBJ2-3	many	-	CASSPTPTGTDTQYF	TGTGCCAGCAGCCCTACCCCGACGGGCACAGATACGCAGTATTTT
TRBV9	TRBJ1-6	-	-	CASGVSYNSPLHF	TGTGCCAGCGGGGTCTCCTATAATTCACCCCTCCACTTT
TRBV30	TRBJ2-3	few	TRBD2	CAWSVGGSPADTQYF	TGTGCCTGGAGTGTTGGCGGGAGCCCCGCAGATACGCAGTATTTT
TRBV5-8	TRBJ2-3	many	-	CASSFRADTQYF	TGTGCCAGCAGCTTTAGAGCAGATACGCAGTATTTT
TRBV5-1	TRBJ2-1	many	TRBD2	CASSRTSGRANNEQFF	TGCGCCAGCAGCAGGACTAGCGGGAGGGCCAATAATGAGCAGTTCTTC
TRBV5-4	TRBJ2-2	many	TRBD1	CASSPRGQTTGELFF	TGTGCCAGCAGCCCTAGGGGGCAAACCACCGGGGAGCTGTTTTTT
TRBV2	TRBJ1-4	-	-	CASREYGQAEKLFF	TGTGCCAGCAGGGAGTATGGGCAGGCAGAAAAACTGTTTTTT
TRBV4-1	TRBJ1-1	-	-	CASSQGQGVNTEAFF	TGCGCCAGCAGCCAAGGACAAGGAGTGAACACTGAAGCTTTCTTT
TRBV5-5	TRBJ1-5	-	-	CASSLGAGPQHF	TGTGCCAGCAGCTTGGGTGCGGGGCCCCAGCATTTT
TRBV7-8	TRBJ2-4	many	TRBD1	CASSLEQGAGAKNIQYF	TGTGCCAGCAGCTTGGAACAGGGGGCGGGAGCCAAAAACATTCAGTACTTC
TRBV7-3	TRBJ1-6	few	-	CASSSEPMGSPLHF	TGTGCCAGCAGCTCGGAACCCATGGGGTCACCCCTCCACTTT
TRBV25-1	TRBJ2-3	few	-	CASSEWGGTDTQYF	TGTGCCAGCAGTGAATGGGGAGGCACAGATACGCAGTATTTT
TRBV2	TRBJ2-7	-	-	CASSFGTDYEQYF	TGTGCCAGCAGCTTCGGGACTGATTACGAGCAGTACTTC
TRBV30	TRBJ2-7	-	TRBD2	CAWSAGTSPYEQYF	TGTGCCTGGAGTGCAGGGACTAGCCCCTACGAGCAGTACTTC
TRBV7-6	TRBJ2-5	-	TRBD1	CASSPPGQGIVETQYF	TGTGCCAGCAGTCCGCCGGGACAGGGTATTGTTGAGACCCAGTACTTC
TRBV15	TRBJ2-1	many	-	CATSRDFAGANEQFF	TGTGCCACCAGCAGAGATTTTGCAGGGGCGAATGAGCAGTTCTTC
TRBV12-3/TRBV12-4	TRBJ2-3	few	-	CASSLMGGTTDTQYF	TGTGCCAGCAGTTTAATGGGCGGGACCACAGATACGCAGTATTTT
TRBV28	TRBJ2-1	few	TRBD2	CASRKTSGRAYEQFF	TGTGCCAGCAGGAAAACTAGCGGGAGGGCCTATGAGCAGTTCTTC
TRBV7-2	TRBJ1-6	few	-	CASSLGGLNSPLHF	TGTGCCAGCAGCTTAGGAGGGCTGAATTCACCCCTCCACTTT
TRBV20-1	TRBJ2-5	few	-	CSAPGPRGETQYF	TGCAGTGCTCCCGGGCCCCGGGGAGAGACCCAGTACTTC
TRBV10-3	TRBJ2-3	-	TRBD2	CAISDRVAGDPDTQYF	TGTGCCATCAGTGATAGGGTAGCGGGAGACCCAGATACGCAGTATTTT
TRBV5-1	TRBJ2-1	few	-	CASRDMVGNNEQFF	TGCGCCAGCAGAGACATGGTAGGAAACAATGAGCAGTTCTTC
TRBV12-3/TRBV12-4	TRBJ2-1	-	TRBD2	CASSPQLAGSYNEQFF	TGTGCCAGCAGCCCCCAACTAGCGGGGTCCTACAATGAGCAGTTCTTC
TRBV20-1	TRBJ2-4	few	-	CSAHRRGGGNIQYF	TGCAGTGCTCACCGCAGGGGTGGAGGGAACATTCAGTACTTC
TRBV29-1	TRBJ2-7	many	-	CSVEKGDSYEQYF	TGCAGCGTTGAAAAGGGGGACTCCTACGAGCAGTACTTC
TRBV11-1	TRBJ1-1	many	-	CASSFPQGAEAFF	TGTGCCAGCAGCTTCCCCCAGGGTGCTGAAGCTTTCTTT
TRBV29-1	TRBJ1-1	-	TRBD1	CSASQGAWEAFF	TGCAGCGCCAGTCAGGGGGCGTGGGAAGCTTTCTTT
TRBV3-1	TRBJ2-3	few	-	CASSNRRWDTQYF	TGTGCCAGCAGTAACCGCCGTTGGGATACGCAGTATTTT